These T cell receptor beta chains were read from a single sample in a study of cytomegalovirus exposure and HLA in healthy donors. Sequencing used immunoSEQ multiplex PCR; TCRdb keeps in-frame clones, though not all of them. The sample has approximately 140,000 clones, 79% seen once; the top ten hold about 1%. The sequenced sample was PBMCs. The receptors derive from a man aged 18 to 35 in good health and CMV-seronegative. Both conserved end residues are trimmed from each CDR3. The order of the fields is J gene, V gene, clone size, CDR3 protein. Size is omitted from some rows. Given values are once, few, many or a class for expanded clones.

TRBJ1-1,TRBV9,-,ASSLRGLNTEAF
TRBJ2-5,TRBV4-2,-,ASSQAYKETQY
TRBJ1-4,TRBV5-1,-,ASSLTGGVGEKLF
TRBJ2-2,TRBV27,-,ASRPLGARGGELF
TRBJ2-2,TRBV6-5,once,ASSWTGDTGELF
TRBJ2-7,TRBV4-2,-,ASSQFDLGGYEQY
TRBJ1-1,TRBV11-2,-,ASRGGTGATDAF
TRBJ2-2,TRBV19,-,ASGFPIHRGRGGELF
TRBJ2-5,TRBV9,-,ASSVVTGSMGETQY
TRBJ1-1,TRBV30,-,AWRTFTGGSEAF
TRBJ1-2,TRBV10-3,-,AISEMTGNYGYT
TRBJ2-2,TRBV6-1,-,ASSEWPGSTGELF
TRBJ1-5,TRBV15,-,ATSRHTLLEHQPQH
TRBJ2-3,TRBV4-1,-,ASSQVIGDTQY
TRBJ1-2,TRBV6-5,few,ASRTDRDYGYT
TRBJ1-2,TRBV6-5,few,ASSETGTAYGYT
TRBJ1-1,TRBV20-1,once,SARDAGEAF
TRBJ2-2,TRBV10-3,-,AISESNWEGNTGELF
TRBJ1-5,TRBV6-6,-,ASSLNRGNQPQH
TRBJ2-7,TRBV5-4,-,ASSLAPDNYEQY
TRBJ1-1,TRBV5-1,few,ASSLLSTGNTEAF
TRBJ1-4,TRBV4-3,-,ASSQDNIADWGQEKLF
TRBJ2-5,TRBV9,-,ASSGAGGPSETQY
TRBJ2-5,TRBV5-6,-,ASSFGLEGETQY
TRBJ2-7,TRBV21-1,-,ASSRRTDYEQY
TRBJ2-7,TRBV30,few,AWRSRDRGLYEQY
TRBJ2-7,TRBV5-6,-,ASSLGGRGWEQY
TRBJ1-1,TRBV7-9,-,ASSPGSNTEAF
TRBJ1-4,TRBV7-9,-,ASSWGQGREKLF
TRBJ2-7,TRBV18,-,ASSPRYGTGGKGDYDEQY
TRBJ1-1,TRBV6-6,-,ASSFQSGAEAF